The clone carrying this T cell receptor (beta chain) was seen ten or more times. Time point reported: patch test 2, 6 weeks after DPC sensitization. Treatment noted: therapeutic diphenylcyclopropenone sensitization with weekly scalp DPC. V shed 2 bases, J shed 3 bases, and the junction held 4 bases outside the gene matches. The CDR3 covers 15 residues. Library preparation tagged each individual cDNA molecule with a unique molecular identifier. One entry per CDR3 protein results from TCRdb running MiXCR on the RACE reads. The table shows over 100,000 distinct CDR3 sequences, with roughly a tenth occurring only once. The data belong to a study of human T cells and chemical hapten exposure.

The TCR originated in a woman in her forties with alopecia areata. Some clones in this sample may be carry-over from other donors' samples. The sequencing used whole blood, collected in connection with sensitization to the hapten diphenylcyclopropenone (DPC). The gene calls are TRBV12-3 or TRBV12-4 and TRBJ1-1, with 9 bases lining up with TRBD1. CDR3 nucleotides: TGTGCCAGCAGTTTAACAGGGGGCGCGGACACTGAAGCTTTCTTT. Amino acid sequence: CASSLTGGADTEAFF.